Given below is one T cell receptor (beta chain) in context. The data are from a study of blood T cell repertoires in COVID-19. Assay: immunoSEQ multiplex PCR; the TCRdb copy retains only in-frame clones and omits some. The table lists around 130,000 clones, 83% of them singletons. V lost 1 base and J lost 0; bases outside the gene matches: 2. CDR3 length equals 16 residues. Germline V lookup: CDR1 SGHTA, CDR2 FQGNSA. The J gene is TRBJ2-1, the V gene TRBV7-2; 8 positions agree with TRBD2. The sequenced material came from PBMCs or T cells enriched from blood (not recorded which). The receptor was derived from a man aged 25 to 40 who had recovered from COVID-19. In nucleotides, the CDR3 is TGTGCCAGCAGCTTAGGTCTAGCGGGCTCCTACAATGAGCAGTTCTTC. Its protein product is CASSLGLAGSYNEQFF.